This T cell receptor (beta chain) was retrieved from a study of T cells in tuberculosis. Study-wide findings and caveats: Smaller distances to GMM-specific TCRs suggested their expansion in active tuberculosis. Active tuberculosis cases were adults; controls were adolescents.

This clone was seen a single time. Its antigen is unknown. The sample has other DNA sequences that encode this CDR3 too. The CDR3 extends over 15 amino acids. With 4 bases removed from V and 1 base from J, the gap between germline ends came to 13 bases. CDR1 is SGHRS and CDR2 is YFSETQ in the germline V gene. Profiled with immunoSEQ multiplex PCR; TCRdb holds only in-frame clones, not every one. In the table there are about 49,000 clones, around 96% of which are singletons. Specified time point: new active TB diagnosis, blood taken before or within 7 days of starting treatment. Confirmation came from sputum smear and/or culture positivity for M. tuberculosis.

The chain has TRBV5-1 and TRBJ2-3, with TRBD2 as a possible D gene (6 bases). Sequencing used PBMCs, obtained at tuberculosis diagnosis. This clonotype was obtained from an adult with tuberculosis. CDR3 protein: CASSPGGDGTDTQYF. DNA of the CDR3: TGCGCCAGCAGCCCGGGCGGGGACGGCACAGATACGCAGTATTTT.